Listed below are T cell receptor beta chains from one sample, sequenced in a study of monozygotic twins with cystic fibrosis. Libraries were prepared by immunoSEQ multiplex PCR; TCRdb keeps only in-frame clonotypes and omits some of them. The sample carries around 23,000 clones, 80% to 95% recorded once. Material: blood. The receptors were gathered from a girl aged 2 to 10 with cystic fibrosis. CDR3s include the opening cysteine and the closing phenylalanine or tryptophan. A D gene is named only where the DNA matches it firmly. Size values are once, few and many counts, or a class for expanded clones, and some rows have none.

abundance: -
v_gene: TRBV30
d_gene: -
j_gene: TRBJ1-2
CDR3aa: CAWSRFNYGYTF
CDR3nt: TGTGCCTGGAGCAGGTTCAACTATGGCTACACCTTC

abundance: -
v_gene: TRBV9
d_gene: -
j_gene: TRBJ2-3
CDR3aa: CASNPSGHLTDTQYF
CDR3nt: TGTGCCAGCAACCCCTCGGGACACCTCACAGATACGCAGTATTTT

abundance: -
v_gene: TRBV28
d_gene: TRBD1
j_gene: TRBJ1-5
CDR3aa: CASREQGSNQPQHF
CDR3nt: TGTGCCAGCAGGGAACAGGGGTCCAATCAGCCCCAGCATTTT

abundance: -
v_gene: TRBV2
d_gene: TRBD1
j_gene: TRBJ1-4
CDR3aa: CASTGQGWKKLFF
CDR3nt: TGTGCCAGCACCGGACAGGGGTGGAAAAAACTGTTTTTT

abundance: -
v_gene: TRBV18
d_gene: TRBD1
j_gene: TRBJ1-2
CDR3aa: CASSQTGGAGYTF
CDR3nt: TGTGCCAGCTCTCAAACAGGGGGCGCTGGCTACACCTTC

abundance: once
v_gene: TRBV6-5
d_gene: TRBD1
j_gene: TRBJ2-7
CDR3aa: CASSYSPDRVTYEQYF
CDR3nt: TGTGCCAGCAGTTACTCGCCGGACAGGGTCACCTACGAGCAGTACTTC

abundance: -
v_gene: TRBV4-3
d_gene: TRBD1
j_gene: TRBJ1-1
CDR3aa: CASSQRQGANTEAFF
CDR3nt: TGCGCCAGCAGCCAAAGACAGGGCGCGAACACTGAAGCTTTCTTT

abundance: -
v_gene: TRBV7-6
d_gene: -
j_gene: TRBJ2-3
CDR3aa: CASSLPREGNTQYF
CDR3nt: TGTGCCAGCAGCTTACCCCGAGAGGGGAATACGCAGTATTTT

abundance: -
v_gene: TRBV13
d_gene: -
j_gene: TRBJ2-7
CDR3aa: CASSWDGPVYEQYF
CDR3nt: TGTGCCAGCAGCTGGGACGGACCCGTTTACGAGCAGTACTTC

abundance: once
v_gene: TRBV7-2
d_gene: -
j_gene: TRBJ2-7
CDR3aa: CASSGVSWDEQYF
CDR3nt: TGTGCCAGCAGCGGTGTAAGCTGGGACGAGCAGTACTTC

abundance: -
v_gene: TRBV6-1
d_gene: -
j_gene: TRBJ2-7
CDR3aa: CASRDTPGSEQYF
CDR3nt: TGTGCCAGCAGGGACACACCAGGTTCCGAGCAGTACTTC

abundance: -
v_gene: TRBV2
d_gene: -
j_gene: TRBJ2-2
CDR3aa: CASSEEGWGELFF
CDR3nt: TGTGCCAGCAGTGAAGAAGGGTGGGGGGAGCTGTTTTTT

abundance: -
v_gene: TRBV5-1
d_gene: TRBD1
j_gene: TRBJ1-4
CDR3aa: CASSLGMGQYNEKLFF
CDR3nt: TGCGCCAGCAGCTTGGGTATGGGACAGTACAACGAAAAACTGTTTTTT

abundance: -
v_gene: TRBV30
d_gene: -
j_gene: TRBJ1-2
CDR3aa: CAWSWGDYGYTF
CDR3nt: TGTGCCTGGAGCTGGGGAGATTATGGCTACACCTTC

abundance: -
v_gene: TRBV5-1
d_gene: -
j_gene: TRBJ1-1
CDR3aa: CASSLEAMNTEAFF
CDR3nt: TGCGCCAGCAGCTTGGAAGCTATGAACACTGAAGCTTTCTTT

abundance: few
v_gene: TRBV12-5
d_gene: TRBD1
j_gene: TRBJ1-2
CDR3aa: CASGGRGPGGYTF
CDR3nt: TGTGCTAGTGGCGGCAGGGGGCCAGGTGGCTACACCTTC

abundance: -
v_gene: TRBV28
d_gene: -
j_gene: TRBJ1-2
CDR3aa: CASKLDGLYGYTF
CDR3nt: TGTGCCAGCAAGTTGGACGGGCTCTATGGCTACACCTTC

abundance: -
v_gene: TRBV6-5
d_gene: -
j_gene: TRBJ2-2
CDR3aa: CASSYSFRNTGELFF
CDR3nt: TGTGCCAGCAGTTACTCGTTTAGGAACACCGGGGAGCTGTTTTTT